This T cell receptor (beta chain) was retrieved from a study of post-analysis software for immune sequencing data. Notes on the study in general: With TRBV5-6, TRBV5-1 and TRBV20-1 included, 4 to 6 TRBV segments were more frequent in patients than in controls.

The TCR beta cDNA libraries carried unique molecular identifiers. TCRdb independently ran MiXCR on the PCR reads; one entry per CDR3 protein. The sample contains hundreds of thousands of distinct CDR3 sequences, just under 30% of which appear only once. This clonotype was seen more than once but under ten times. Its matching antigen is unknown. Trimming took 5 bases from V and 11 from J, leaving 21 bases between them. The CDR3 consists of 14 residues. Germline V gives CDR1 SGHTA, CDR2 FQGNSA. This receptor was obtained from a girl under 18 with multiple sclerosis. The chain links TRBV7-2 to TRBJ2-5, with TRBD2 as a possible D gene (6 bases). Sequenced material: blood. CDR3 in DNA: TGTGCCAGCAGCCTTAGAGGCGGGGCCGACGGGCAGTACTTC. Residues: CASSLRGGADGQYF.